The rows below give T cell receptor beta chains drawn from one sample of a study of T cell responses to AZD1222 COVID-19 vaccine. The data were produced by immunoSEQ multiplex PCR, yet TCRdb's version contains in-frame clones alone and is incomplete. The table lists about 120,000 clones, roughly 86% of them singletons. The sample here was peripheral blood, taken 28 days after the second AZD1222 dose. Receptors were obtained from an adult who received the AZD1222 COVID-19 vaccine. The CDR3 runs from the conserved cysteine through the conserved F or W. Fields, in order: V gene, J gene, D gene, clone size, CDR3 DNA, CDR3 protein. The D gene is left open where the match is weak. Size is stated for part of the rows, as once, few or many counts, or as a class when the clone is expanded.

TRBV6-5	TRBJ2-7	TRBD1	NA	TGTGCCAGCAGAAGAACCGGGACAGGGAGGCACGAGCAGTACTTC	CASRRTGTGRHEQYF
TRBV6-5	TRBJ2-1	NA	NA	TGTGCCAGCAGTTACTCGAAAGGGTACAATGAGCAGTTCTTC	CASSYSKGYNEQFF
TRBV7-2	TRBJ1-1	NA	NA	TGTGCCAGCAGCTTAGAGGGGGTTTACACTGAAGCTTTCTTT	CASSLEGVYTEAFF
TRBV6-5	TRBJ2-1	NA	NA	TGTGCCAGCAGTTACCACCGGGGGGACAAGCATGAGCAGTTCTTC	CASSYHRGDKHEQFF
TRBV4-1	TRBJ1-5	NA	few	TGCGCCAGCAGCCAAGACGTATGGGGACGTGTTAATCAGCCCCAGCATTTT	CASSQDVWGRVNQPQHF
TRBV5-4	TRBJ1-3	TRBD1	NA	TGTGCCAGCAGCCGGCAGGGGGCGAAGGGAAACACCATATATTTT	CASSRQGAKGNTIYF
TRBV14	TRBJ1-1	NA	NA	TGTGCCAGCAGCCAAGATCTTGGCAGGCTAAACACTGAAGCTTTCTTT	CASSQDLGRLNTEAFF
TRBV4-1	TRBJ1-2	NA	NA	TGCGCCAGCAGCCAAGTTCGAGGGGGTGATGGCTACACCTTC	CASSQVRGGDGYTF
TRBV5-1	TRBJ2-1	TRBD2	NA	TGCGCCAGCAGCTTGTCAGCGGGGTTGCAGTTCTTC	CASSLSAGLQFF
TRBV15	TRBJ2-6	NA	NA	TGTGCCACCAGCGGTGGAATCTCTGGGGCCAACGTCCTGACTTTC	CATSGGISGANVLTF
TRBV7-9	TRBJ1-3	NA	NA	TGTGCCAGCAGCGGCACAGGGTTCGGAAACACCATATATTTT	CASSGTGFGNTIYF
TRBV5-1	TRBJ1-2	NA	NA	TGCGCCAGCAGCGTAGACGGCGTGCCCCGAATGAATGGCTACACCTTC	CASSVDGVPRMNGYTF
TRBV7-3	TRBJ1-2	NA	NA	TGTGCCAGCAGCTCATCCGGGACTCCAGGTTGGGGCTACACCTTC	CASSSSGTPGWGYTF
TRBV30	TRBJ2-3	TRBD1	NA	TGTGCCTGGAGTCTAGGGACAGGGAGCACAGATACGCAGTATTTT	CAWSLGTGSTDTQYF
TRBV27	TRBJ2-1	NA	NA	TGTGCCAGCAGTCCCCGCAGGGCTGGTGAGCAGTTCTTC	CASSPRRAGEQFF
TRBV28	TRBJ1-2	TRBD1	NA	TGTGCCAGCAGTTTGTCGGACAGGGGAAATGGCTACACCTTC	CASSLSDRGNGYTF
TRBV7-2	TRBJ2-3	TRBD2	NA	TGTGCCAGCAGCCTCGGCCCCTACGGCGGGGGGGCTACAGATACGCAGTATTTT	CASSLGPYGGGATDTQYF
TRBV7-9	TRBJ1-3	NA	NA	TGTGCCAGCAGCCCCAAACAGAGAATTGGAAACACCATATATTTT	CASSPKQRIGNTIYF
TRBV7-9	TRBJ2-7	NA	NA	TGTGCCAGCAGCTTACTTAATCGCGGGACAAGAAGCTCCTACGAGCAGTACTTC	CASSLLNRGTRSSYEQYF
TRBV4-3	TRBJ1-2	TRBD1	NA	TGCGCCAGCAGCCATGGGTGGGACAGGGGGCATGTGGACTATGGCTACACCTTC	CASSHGWDRGHVDYGYTF
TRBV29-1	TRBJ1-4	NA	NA	TGCAGCACAAGGGACTCCCTGGGAAAACTGTTTTTT	CSTRDSLGKLFF
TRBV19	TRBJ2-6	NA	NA	TGTGCCAGTAGCGGGGTCGGAACCATCTCTGGGGCCAACGTCCTGACTTTC	CASSGVGTISGANVLTF
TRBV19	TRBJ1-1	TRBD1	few	TGTGCCAGTAGTATCCCAGGGGGGACCACTGAAGCTTTCTTT	CASSIPGGTTEAFF
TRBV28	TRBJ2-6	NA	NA	TGTGCCAGCAGTTGGGACGGATCTGGGGCCAACGTCCTGACTTTC	CASSWDGSGANVLTF
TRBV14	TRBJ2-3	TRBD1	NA	TGTGCCAGCAGCCAATATACGGGACAGGGGATAGATACGCAGTATTTT	CASSQYTGQGIDTQYF
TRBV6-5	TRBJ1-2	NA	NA	TGTGCCAGCAGCAAACCGACAGGTGGCAACTATGGCTACACCTTC	CASSKPTGGNYGYTF
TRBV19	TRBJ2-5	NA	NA	TGTGCCAGTAGTTCGTTACAGGGAGACAGCGAGACCCAGTACTTC	CASSSLQGDSETQYF
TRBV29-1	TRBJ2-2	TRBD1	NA	TGCAGCGCCCAGGCAGGGGGCATGGGCACCGGGGAGCTGTTTTTT	CSAQAGGMGTGELFF
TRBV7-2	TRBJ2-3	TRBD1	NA	TGTGCCAGCAGCTTAAAGACAGGGGACACAGATACGCAGTATTTT	CASSLKTGDTDTQYF
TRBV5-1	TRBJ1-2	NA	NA	TGCGCCAGCAGCTTGGACGCGGGGGCGGACTATGGCTACACCTTC	CASSLDAGADYGYTF
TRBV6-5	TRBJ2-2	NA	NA	TGTGCCAGCAGAGGCACAGGGCAGGAAACTCCCGAGCTGTTTTTT	CASRGTGQETPELFF
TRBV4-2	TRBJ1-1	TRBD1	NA	TGTGCCAGCAGCCAAGGGGACAGGGAGTTTAACACTGAAGCTTTCTTT	CASSQGDREFNTEAFF
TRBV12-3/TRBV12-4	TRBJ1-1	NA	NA	TGTGCCAGCAGTCGGGCAGGGGTGCCTGAAGCTTTCTTT	CASSRAGVPEAFF
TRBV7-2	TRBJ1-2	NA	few	TGTGCCAGCAGCTTAGAGGCCTATGGCTACACCTTC	CASSLEAYGYTF
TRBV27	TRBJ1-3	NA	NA	TGTGCCAGCAGAAGAGACCCTGGAAACACCATATATTTT	CASRRDPGNTIYF
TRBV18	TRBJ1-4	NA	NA	TGTGCCAGCTCCCCCGGGAAGTCCAATGAAAAACTGTTTTTT	CASSPGKSNEKLFF
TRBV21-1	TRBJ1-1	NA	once	TGTGCCAGCAGCAAACAAGGACAGGGGAACACTGAAGCTTTCTTT	CASSKQGQGNTEAFF
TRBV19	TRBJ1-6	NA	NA	TGTGCCAGTAGTATAGTTGATTCACCCCTCCACTTT	CASSIVDSPLHF
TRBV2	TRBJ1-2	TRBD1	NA	TGTGCCAGCAGCCGTGGGACAGGGGAAGGCTACACCTTC	CASSRGTGEGYTF
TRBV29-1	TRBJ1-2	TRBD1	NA	TGCAGCGGGGGACAGGGAGGCGATGGCTACACCTTC	CSGGQGGDGYTF
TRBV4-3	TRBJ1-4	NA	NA	TGCGCCAGCAGCCAACCGAACCCGGGTGTGAAACTGTTTTTT	CASSQPNPGVKLFF
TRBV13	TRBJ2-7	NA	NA	TGTGCCAGCAGCTTAGAGGGGGAACTATACGAGCAGTACTTC	CASSLEGELYEQYF
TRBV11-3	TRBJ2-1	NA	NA	TGTGCCAGCACAGAGCAAACCTCCTACAATGAGCAGTTCTTC	CASTEQTSYNEQFF
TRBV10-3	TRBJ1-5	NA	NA	TGTGCCATCAGCCGGACAGTCAGCAATCAGCCCCAGCATTTT	CAISRTVSNQPQHF
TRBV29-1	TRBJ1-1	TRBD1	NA	TGCAGCGTCACGTGGACAGGGGGCTCAACTGAAGCTTTCTTT	CSVTWTGGSTEAFF
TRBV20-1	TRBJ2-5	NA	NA	TGCAGTGCTAGGATTGTAGAGACCCAGTACTTC	CSARIVETQYF
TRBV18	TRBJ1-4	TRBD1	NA	TGTGCCAGCTCACAAAACAGGGGGGCTAATGAAAAACTGTTTTTT	CASSQNRGANEKLFF
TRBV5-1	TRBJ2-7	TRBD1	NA	TGCGCCACCAGAGACAGGGGGGCGAGCGAGCAGTACTTC	CATRDRGASEQYF
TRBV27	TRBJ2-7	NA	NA	TGTGCCAGCAGGGGAGGGGGGGGATACGAGCAGTACTTC	CASRGGGGYEQYF
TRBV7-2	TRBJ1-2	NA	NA	TGTGCCAGCAGCTTACGGGGCAGGGGCTCCTTCTATGGCTACACCTTC	CASSLRGRGSFYGYTF